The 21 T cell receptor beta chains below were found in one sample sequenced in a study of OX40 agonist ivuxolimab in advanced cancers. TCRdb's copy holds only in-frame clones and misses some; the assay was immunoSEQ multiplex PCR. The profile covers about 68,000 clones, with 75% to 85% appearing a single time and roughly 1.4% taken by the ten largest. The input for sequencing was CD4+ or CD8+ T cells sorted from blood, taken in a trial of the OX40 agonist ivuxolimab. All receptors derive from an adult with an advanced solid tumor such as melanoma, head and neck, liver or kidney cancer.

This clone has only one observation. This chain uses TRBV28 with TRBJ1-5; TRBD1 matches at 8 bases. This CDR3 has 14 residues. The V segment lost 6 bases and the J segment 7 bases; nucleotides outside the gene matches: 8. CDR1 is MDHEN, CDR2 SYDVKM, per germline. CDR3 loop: CASSLTGARQPQHF. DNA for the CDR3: TGTGCCAGCAGCTTGACAGGGGCGAGGCAGCCCCAGCATTTT.

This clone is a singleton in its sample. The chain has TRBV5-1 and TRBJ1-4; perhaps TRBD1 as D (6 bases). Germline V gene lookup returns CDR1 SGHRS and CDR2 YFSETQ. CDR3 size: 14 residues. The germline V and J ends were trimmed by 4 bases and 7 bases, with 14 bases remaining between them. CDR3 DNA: TGCGCCAGCAGCCTGGGACAAACAGGTGAAAAACTGTTTTTT. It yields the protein CASSLGQTGEKLFF. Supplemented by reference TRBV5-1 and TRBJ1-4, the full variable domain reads KAGVTQTPRYLIKTRGQQVTLSCSPISGHRSVSWYQQTPGQGLQFLFEYFSETQRNKGNFPGRFSGRQFSNSRSEMNVSTLELGDSALYLCASSLGQTGEKLFFGSGTQLSVL.

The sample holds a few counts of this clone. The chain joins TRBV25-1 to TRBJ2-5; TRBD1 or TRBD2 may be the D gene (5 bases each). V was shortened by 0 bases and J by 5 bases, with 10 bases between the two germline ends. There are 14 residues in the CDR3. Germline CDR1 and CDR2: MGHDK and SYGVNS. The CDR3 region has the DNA TGTGCCAGCAGTGAATATGGGGACGAGGAGACCCAGTACTTC. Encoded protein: CASSEYGDEETQYF.

Here the CDR3 reads CASSIGEISPLHF. The CDR3 DNA reads TGTGCCAGTAGTATTGGGGAAATTTCACCCCTCCACTTT. The genes are TRBV19 and TRBJ1-6; no definite D call. This CDR3 contains 13 residues. The germline V gene has CDR1 LNHDA and CDR2 SQIVND (reference sequence). V was trimmed by 3 bases and J by 9 bases, leaving 9 bases between them.

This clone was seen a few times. CDR3 protein: CASSPGGGWTDTQYF. CDR3 in DNA: TGTGCCAGCAGCCCCGGCGGGGGATGGACAGATACGCAGTATTTT. This sequence joins TRBV9 and TRBJ2-3; 7 nucleotides align to TRBD2. J was trimmed by 3 bases and V by 4 bases; bases with no gene match: 8. The CDR3 is 15 residues long. Germline assignment: CDR1 SGDLS and CDR2 YYNGEE.

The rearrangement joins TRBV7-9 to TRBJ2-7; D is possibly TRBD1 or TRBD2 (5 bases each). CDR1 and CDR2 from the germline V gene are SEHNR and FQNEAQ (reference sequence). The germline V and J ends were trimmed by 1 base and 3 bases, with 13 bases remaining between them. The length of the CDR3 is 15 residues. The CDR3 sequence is CASSLVGTEFYEQYF. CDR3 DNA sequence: TGTGCCAGCAGCTTAGTCGGGACGGAATTCTACGAGCAGTACTTC.

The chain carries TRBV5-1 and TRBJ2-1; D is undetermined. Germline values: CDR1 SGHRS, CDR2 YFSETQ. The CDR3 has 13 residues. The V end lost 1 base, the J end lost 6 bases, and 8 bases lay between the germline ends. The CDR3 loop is CASSLWQSNEQFF. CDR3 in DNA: TGCGCCAGCAGCTTGTGGCAGAGCAATGAGCAGTTCTTC.

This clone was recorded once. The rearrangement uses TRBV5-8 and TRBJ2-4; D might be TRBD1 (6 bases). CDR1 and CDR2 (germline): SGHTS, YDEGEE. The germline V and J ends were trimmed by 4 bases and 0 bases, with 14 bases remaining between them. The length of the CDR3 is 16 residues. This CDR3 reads CASSPGQNLAKNIQYF. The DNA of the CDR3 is TGTGCCAGCAGCCCCGGACAGAATCTAGCCAAAAACATTCAGTACTTC.

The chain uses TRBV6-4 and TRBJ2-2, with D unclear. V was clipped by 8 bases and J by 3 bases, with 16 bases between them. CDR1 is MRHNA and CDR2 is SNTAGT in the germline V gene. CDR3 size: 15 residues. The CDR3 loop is CASAAGNTDTGELFF. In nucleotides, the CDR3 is TGTGCCAGCGCAGCAGGAAACACAGACACCGGGGAGCTGTTTTTT.

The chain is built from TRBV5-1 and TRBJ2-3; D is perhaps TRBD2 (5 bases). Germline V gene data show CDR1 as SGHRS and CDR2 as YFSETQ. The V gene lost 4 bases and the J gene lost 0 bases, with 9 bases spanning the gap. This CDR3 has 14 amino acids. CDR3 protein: CASSARTSTDTQYF. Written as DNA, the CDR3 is TGCGCCAGCAGCGCGAGGACTAGCACAGATACGCAGTATTTT.

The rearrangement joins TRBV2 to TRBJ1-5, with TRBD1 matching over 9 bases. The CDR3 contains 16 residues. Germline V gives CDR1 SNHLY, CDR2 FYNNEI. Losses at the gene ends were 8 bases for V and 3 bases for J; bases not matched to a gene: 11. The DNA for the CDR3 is TGTGCCAGCCAAAACAGGGGGCGAAAGTCCAATCAGCCCCAGCATTTT. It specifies CASQNRGRKSNQPQHF. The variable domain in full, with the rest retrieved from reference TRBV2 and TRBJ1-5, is EPEVTQTPSHQVTQMGQEVILRCVPISNHLYFYWYRQILGQKVEFLVSFYNNEISEKSEIFDDQFSVERPDGSNFTLKIRSTKLEDSAMYFCASQNRGRKSNQPQHFGDGTRLSIL.

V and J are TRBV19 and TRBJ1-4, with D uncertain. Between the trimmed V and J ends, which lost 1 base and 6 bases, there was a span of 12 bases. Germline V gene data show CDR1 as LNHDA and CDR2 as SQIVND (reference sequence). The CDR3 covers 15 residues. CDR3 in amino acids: CASSIGGRMDEKLFF. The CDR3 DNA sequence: TGTGCCAGTAGTATAGGAGGCAGGATGGATGAAAAACTGTTTTTT.

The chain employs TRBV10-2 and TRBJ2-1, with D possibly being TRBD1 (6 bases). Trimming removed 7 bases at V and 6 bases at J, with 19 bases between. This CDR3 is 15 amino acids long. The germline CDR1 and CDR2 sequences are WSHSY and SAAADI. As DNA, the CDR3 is TGCGCCAGCACCCCGGGCCCAGTGGGGGCCAATGAGCAGTTCTTC. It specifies CASTPGPVGANEQFF.

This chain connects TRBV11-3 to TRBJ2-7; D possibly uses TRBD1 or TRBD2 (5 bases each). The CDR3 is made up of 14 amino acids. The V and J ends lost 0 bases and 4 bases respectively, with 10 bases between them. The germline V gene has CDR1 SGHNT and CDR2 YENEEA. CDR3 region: CASSLDQGAYEQYF. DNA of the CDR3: TGTGCCAGCAGCTTAGATCAGGGAGCATACGAGCAGTACTTC.

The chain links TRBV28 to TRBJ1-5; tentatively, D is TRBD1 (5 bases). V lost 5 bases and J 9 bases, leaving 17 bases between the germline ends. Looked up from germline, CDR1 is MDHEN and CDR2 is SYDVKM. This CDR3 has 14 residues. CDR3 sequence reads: CASSAGRTEGPQHF. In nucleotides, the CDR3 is TGTGCCAGCAGTGCAGGGAGGACCGAGGGGCCCCAGCATTTT.

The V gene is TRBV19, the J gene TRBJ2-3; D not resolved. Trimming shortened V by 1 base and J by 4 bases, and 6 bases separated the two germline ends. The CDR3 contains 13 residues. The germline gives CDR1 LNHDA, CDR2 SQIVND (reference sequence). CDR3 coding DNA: TGTGCCAGTAGTATAGGGCAGTCAGATACGCAGTATTTT. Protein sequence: CASSIGQSDTQYF.

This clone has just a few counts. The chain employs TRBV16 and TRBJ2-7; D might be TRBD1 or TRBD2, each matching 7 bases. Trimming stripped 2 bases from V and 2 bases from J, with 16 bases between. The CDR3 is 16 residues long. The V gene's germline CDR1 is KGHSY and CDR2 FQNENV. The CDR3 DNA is TGTGCCAGCAGCCAACCGACAGGGACTAAGGCCTACGAGCAGTACTTC. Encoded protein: CASSQPTGTKAYEQYF.

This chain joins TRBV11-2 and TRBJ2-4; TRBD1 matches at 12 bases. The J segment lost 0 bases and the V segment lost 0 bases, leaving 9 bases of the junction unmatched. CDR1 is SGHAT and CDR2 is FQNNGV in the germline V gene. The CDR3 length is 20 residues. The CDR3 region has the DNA TGTGCCAGCAGCTTAGAAAAGGGGAGGGACAGGGGGCTAGCCAAAAACATTCAGTACTTC. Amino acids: CASSLEKGRDRGLAKNIQYF.

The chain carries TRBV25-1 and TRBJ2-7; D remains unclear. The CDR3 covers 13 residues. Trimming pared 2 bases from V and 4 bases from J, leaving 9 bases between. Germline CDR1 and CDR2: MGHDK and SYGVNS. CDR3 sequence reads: CASSEASRYEQYF. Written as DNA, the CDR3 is TGTGCCAGCAGTGAAGCCTCCCGTTACGAGCAGTACTTC.

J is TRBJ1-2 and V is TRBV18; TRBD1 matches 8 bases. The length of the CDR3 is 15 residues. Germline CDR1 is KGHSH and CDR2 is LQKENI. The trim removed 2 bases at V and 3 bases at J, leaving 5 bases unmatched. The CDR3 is CASSPDRGPYYGYTF. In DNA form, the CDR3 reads TGTGCCAGCTCACCAGACAGGGGTCCGTACTATGGCTACACCTTC.

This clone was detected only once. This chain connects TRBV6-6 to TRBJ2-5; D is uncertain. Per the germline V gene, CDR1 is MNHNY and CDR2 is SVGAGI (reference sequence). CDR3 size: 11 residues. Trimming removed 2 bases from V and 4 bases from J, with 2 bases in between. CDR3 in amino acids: CASSYGETQYF. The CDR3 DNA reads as TGTGCCAGCAGTTACGGAGAGACCCAGTACTTC.